The 24 T cell receptor beta chains reported below all come from one sample, sequenced in a study of regulatory T cells in long-lasting Graves disease. CDR3-region Arm-PCR and iRepertoire HTBI primers produced the TCR beta libraries. From the multiplex PCR reads, TCRdb called clonotypes with MiXCR, one entry per CDR3 protein. The top ten hold roughly 18% of the sample, which has about 620,000 distinct CDR3 sequences, roughly 15% seen once. Time point indicated: newly diagnosed GD, antithyroid drugs for less than 3 months. RNA extracted from PBMCs served as the sequencing template. These data are also associated with another study on T cells in Graves' hyperthyroidism and ophthalmopathy.

The material sequenced was peripheral blood mononuclear cells (PBMCs), taken at new diagnosis, from a patient treated with antithyroid drugs. The receptors here all came from a young woman with Graves disease.

This clonotype was counted ten times or more. The DNA for the CDR3 is TGTGCCAGCAGCTTCCAGACAGGGAACTATGGCTACACCTTC. This sequence encodes CASSFQTGNYGYTF. V is TRBV7-9 and J is TRBJ1-2; 7 nucleotides agree with TRBD1. The junction had 3 bases not matched to a gene; V was cut back by 3 bases and J by 2 bases. CDR3 length equals 14 residues. The germline V gene encodes CDR1 SEHNR and CDR2 FQNEAQ (reference sequence).

This clonotype showed up just a few times. This chain uses TRBV13 with TRBJ2-1, with TRBD2 matching 9 bases. V lost 1 base, J lost 9 bases, and 16 bases stayed unmatched. The length of the CDR3 is 18 residues. Germline-derived CDR1 and CDR2 are PRHDT and FYEKMQ (reference sequence). CDR3 loop: CASSLVVLIQAGGAEQFF. The DNA of the CDR3 is TGTGCCAGCAGCTTAGTGGTTTTAATACAAGCGGGAGGAGCTGAGCAGTTCTTC. Using reference TRBV13 and TRBJ2-1 for the parts outside the CDR3, the full variable domain is AAGVIQSPRHLIKEKRETATLKCYPIPRHDTVYWYQQGPGQDPQFLISFYEKMQSDKGSIPDRFSAQQFSDYHSELNMSSLELGDSALYFCASSLVVLIQAGGAEQFFGPGTRLTVL.

This clonotype was picked up a small number of times. The chain has TRBV3-1 and TRBJ2-2; D might be TRBD2 (5 bases). Germline V gene data show CDR1 as LGHDT and CDR2 as YNNKEL (reference sequence). V dropped 3 bases and J dropped 5 bases, with 19 bases sitting between them. The CDR3 runs to 17 residues. The CDR3: CASSHRRDTRSTGELFF. DNA of the CDR3: TGTGCCAGCAGCCACAGGAGAGATACTAGATCTACCGGGGAGCTGTTTTTT.

This clonotype occurred once. CDR3 protein: CASSESRGSPQHF. The DNA for the CDR3 is TGTGCCAGCAGTGAAAGTCGGGGTTCGCCCCAGCATTTT. The chain joins TRBV6-4 to TRBJ1-5; no firm D call. The germline CDR1 and CDR2 sequences are MRHNA and SNTAGT. This CDR3 spans 13 amino acids. V was trimmed by 3 bases and J by 9 bases, leaving 12 bases between them.

In its sample, this clonotype was seen many times. The chain is built from TRBV12-3 or TRBV12-4 and TRBJ2-2, with TRBD2 matching over 12 bases. CDR3 length equals 12 residues. Trimming cost V 8 bases and J 9 bases; bases outside gene matches: 1. The CDR3 spells CASGLAGWELFF. CDR3 in DNA: TGTGCCAGCGGACTAGCGGGATGGGAGCTGTTTTTT.

This clonotype occurred many times. The genes are TRBV11-1 and TRBJ2-3; D unclear. This CDR3 comprises 13 residues. Germline V gene data show CDR1 as SGHAT and CDR2 as FQDESV (reference sequence). The V end was cut by 0 bases, the J end by 6 bases, with 7 bases between. In nucleotides, the CDR3 is TGTGCCAGCAGCTTAGCGCCCCGGGATACGCAGTATTTT. Its translation is CASSLAPRDTQYF. Variable domain in full (rest from reference TRBV11-1 and TRBJ2-3): EAEVAQSPRYKITEKSQAVAFWCDPISGHATLYWYRQILGQGPELLVQFQDESVVDDSQLPKDRFSAERLKGVDSTLKIQPAELGDSAMYLCASSLAPRDTQYFGPGTRLTVL.

V is TRBV6-4 and J is TRBJ2-1; the D gene is possibly TRBD1 (5 bases). CDR1 and CDR2 (germline): MRHNA, SNTAGT. The CDR3 is made up of 10 amino acids. V lost 9 bases, J lost 9 bases, and 9 bases lay in between. CDR3 bases: TGTGCCAGAGACAGCTGTGAGCAGTTCTTC. Translated, it gives CARDSCEQFF.

This clonotype was recorded many times. The J gene is TRBJ2-2, the V gene TRBV11-1, with 14 bases lining up with TRBD2. CDR1 is SGHAT, CDR2 FQDESV, per germline (reference sequence). Losses at the gene ends were 5 bases for V and 7 bases for J; bases not matched to a gene: 9. This CDR3 is 17 amino acids long. In DNA, the CDR3 is TGTGCCAGCAGCCCCCGAGGACTAGCGGGAGGTGACGGGGAGCTGTTTTTT. Amino acid sequence: CASSPRGLAGGDGELFF.

In its sample, this clonotype was seen many times. The V gene is TRBV20-1, the J gene TRBJ1-1, with no clear D. The V and J ends lost 4 bases and 4 bases respectively, with 13 bases between them. Germline V CDR1 and CDR2: DFQATT, SNEGSKA (reference sequence). This CDR3 is built from 13 residues. The CDR3 sequence: CSAMWETGTEAFF. The CDR3 nucleotides read TGCAGTGCTATGTGGGAAACGGGCACTGAAGCTTTCTTT.

This clonotype has a count of ten or more. Because the CDR3's place on the DNA is in doubt, the DNA is left out and the CDR3 is given as listed by TCRdb. This CDR3 reads CASSLRAGTGVTGELFF. V usage is TRBV28 and J usage is TRBJ2-2; the D call in the table, TRBD1, was not verified against the DNA. The CDR3 extends over 17 residues, inclusive of both ends. Germline assignment: CDR1 MDHEN and CDR2 SYDVKM.

V usage is TRBV3-1 and J usage is TRBJ2-3; D possibly matches TRBD1 or TRBD2 (6 bases each). Germline lookup yields CDR1 LGHDT and CDR2 YNNKEL (reference sequence). V was shortened by 1 base and J by 8 bases, with 10 bases between the two germline ends. The CDR3 totals 13 residues. DNA for the CDR3: TGTGCCAGCAGCCAAGGCAGGGGAGGTACGCAGTATTTT. It translates to CASSQGRGGTQYF.

This clonotype was observed a handful of times. CDR3 protein: CASSLNHGFTGELFF. As DNA, the CDR3 is TGTGCCAGCAGCTTAAATCATGGGTTCACCGGGGAGCTGTTTTTT. The J gene is TRBJ2-2, the V gene TRBV7-2, with D unresolved. The CDR3 runs to 15 residues. Germline V gives CDR1 SGHTA, CDR2 FQGNSA. V was trimmed by 2 bases and J by 4 bases, leaving 11 bases between them. The full variable domain, with the rest looked up from reference TRBV7-2 and TRBJ2-2, is GAGVSQSPSNKVTEKGKDVELRCDPISGHTALYWYRQSLGQGLEFLIYFQGNSAPDKSGLPSDRFSAERTGGSVSTLTIQRTQQEDSAVYLCASSLNHGFTGELFFGEGSRLTVL.

This clonotype has at least ten counts. This sequence joins TRBV2 and TRBJ1-1, with D hard to call. Germline CDR1 is SNHLY and CDR2 is FYNNEI. V was shortened by 7 bases and J by 1 base, with 10 bases between the two germline ends. This CDR3 is built from 13 residues. CDR3 region: CASMAVPNTEAFF. CDR3 bases: TGTGCCAGCATGGCAGTTCCGAACACTGAAGCTTTCTTT.

This clonotype was detected ten times or more. The V call is TRBV11-1, the J call TRBJ2-5, with D possibly being TRBD2 (5 bases). Trimming pared 6 bases from V and 5 bases from J, leaving 10 bases between. Germline CDR1 and CDR2: SGHAT and FQDESV (reference sequence). The length of the CDR3 is 12 residues. The CDR3, as DNA: TGTGCCAGCAGTGGACTTCGGGAGACCCAGTACTTC. Protein sequence: CASSGLRETQYF.

The chain combines TRBV20-1 with TRBJ2-1; 13 bases map to TRBD2. CDR1 and CDR2 (germline): DFQATT, SNEGSKA (reference sequence). The CDR3 consists of 17 residues. After removal of 6 bases from V and 3 bases from J, the junction contained 11 bases not matched to a gene. CDR3: CSATGLAGKIDYNEQFF. The CDR3 coding sequence is TGCAGTGCAACGGGACTAGCGGGGAAGATCGACTACAATGAGCAGTTCTTC.

In this sample, this clonotype turned up many times. The chain employs TRBV6-5 and TRBJ1-3; no reliable D call. The CDR3 runs 15 residues. V was shortened by 2 bases and J by 4 bases, with 12 bases between the two germline ends. Per the germline V gene, CDR1 is MNHEY and CDR2 is SVGAGI. The CDR3 region is CASSYTPGRGNTIYF. CDR3 sequence (DNA): TGTGCCAGCAGTTACACCCCGGGGAGGGGAAACACCATATATTTT.

Many counts were recorded for this clonotype. CDR3 nucleotides: TGTGCCAGCAGGAATAGTTTGGGTAGTATCGGAGCTTTCTTT. Translated: CASRNSLGSIGAFF. The chain couples TRBV12-3 or TRBV12-4 to TRBJ1-1, with unresolved D. The CDR3 length is 14 residues. V gave up 6 bases and J gave up 10 bases, with 21 bases separating them.

V is TRBV9 and J is TRBJ2-7, with a tentative D call TRBD2 (6 bases). Trimming left V 3 bases short and J 3 bases short, with 13 bases between. The V gene's germline CDR1 is SGDLS and CDR2 YYNGEE. CDR3 length: 14 residues. This CDR3 is CASSAAGMVYEQYF. CDR3 DNA sequence: TGTGCCAGCAGCGCCGCGGGGATGGTCTACGAGCAGTACTTC. Complete variable domain (other parts from reference TRBV9 and TRBJ2-7): DSGVTQTPKHLITATGQRVTLRCSPRSGDLSVYWYQQSLDQGLQFLIQYYNGEERAKGNILERFSAQQFPDLHSELNLSSLELGDSALYFCASSAAGMVYEQYFGPGTRLTVT.

The sample holds a few counts of this clonotype. This sequence joins TRBV20-1 and TRBJ2-1; 9 nucleotides match TRBD2. This CDR3 spans 16 amino acids. Trimming at V came to 3 bases and at J to 12 bases, leaving 18 bases not matched to a gene. Germline-derived CDR1 and CDR2 are DFQATT and SNEGSKA (reference sequence). CDR3 region: CSARASGTSIMSLQFF. CDR3 sequence (DNA): TGCAGTGCTAGGGCCTCCGGGACTAGCATTATGAGTTTGCAGTTCTTC.

The chain uses TRBV5-1 and TRBJ1-1; 7 bases agree with TRBD1. The CDR3 consists of 13 residues. The junction had 4 bases not matched to a gene; V was cut back by 3 bases and J by 5 bases. CDR1 and CDR2 from the germline V gene are SGHRS and YFSETQ. As DNA, the CDR3 is TGCGCCAGCAGCTCCGACAGGGCGACTGAAGCTTTCTTT. Protein product: CASSSDRATEAFF.

This clonotype was picked up a small number of times. V usage is TRBV28 and J usage is TRBJ1-6, with D possibly matching TRBD1 (5 bases). The germline gives CDR1 MDHEN, CDR2 SYDVKM. This CDR3 comprises 15 residues. Trimming removed 7 bases at V and 7 bases at J, with 17 bases between. The CDR3 spells CASKWSGRVNSPLHF. The CDR3 DNA reads TGTGCCAGCAAGTGGTCGGGACGGGTGAATTCACCCCTCCACTTT.

This clonotype was counted a few times. The chain links TRBV29-1 to TRBJ2-7, with D uncertain. Trimming removed 3 bases at V and 6 bases at J, with 12 bases between. Germline V lookup: CDR1 SQVTM, CDR2 ANQGSEA. This CDR3 spans 12 amino acids. This CDR3 reads CSVEVLPSEQYF. DNA of the CDR3: TGCAGCGTTGAGGTCCTTCCTAGCGAGCAGTACTTC.

The genes are TRBV7-9 and TRBJ2-5; no firm D call. The CDR3 consists of 12 residues. From germline, CDR1 is SEHNR and CDR2 FQNEAQ (reference sequence). V was cut by 4 bases and J by 3 bases, with 6 bases left in between. CDR3 amino acids: CASSSEEETQYF. The CDR3 nucleotides are TGTGCCAGCAGCTCGGAAGAAGAGACCCAGTACTTC.

This clonotype was seen ten or more times. The chain couples TRBV6-1 to TRBJ2-1; 10 nucleotides agree with TRBD2. The junction had 16 bases not matched to a gene; V was cut back by 6 bases and J by 8 bases. Germline assignment: CDR1 MNHNS and CDR2 SASEGT. The CDR3 is 17 amino acids. The CDR3 DNA follows: TGTGCCAGCAGCCCCCCCCCGGGTAGCGGGAGGATGGATGAGCAGTTCTTC. This sequence encodes CASSPPPGSGRMDEQFF.